This TCR beta chain came from a study of metastatic and nonmetastatic thyroid tumors. The CDR3 has 19 amino acids. Trimming took off 2 bases at V and 4 bases at J, with 25 bases between the two ends. Germline-derived CDR1 and CDR2 are MNHEY and SVGEGT. Prior to thyroid surgery, none of the patients had received any treatment. TCRdb called clones again from the PCR reads with MiXCR. The data contain 25,000 to 30,000 clones, roughly 25% of them singletons. This chain connects TRBV6-2 or TRBV6-3 to TRBJ2-3; D gene uncertain. The receptor was derived from a female donor with papillary thyroid cancer or a benign thyroid nodule (not recorded which). Some clones in this sample may be carry-over from other donors' samples. The sequenced material came from blood. CDR3 region: CASSYPVAVLRLNSDTQYF. The DNA for the CDR3 is TGTGCCAGCAGTTACCCTGTGGCAGTTCTTAGGTTGAATTCAGATACGCAGTATTTT.